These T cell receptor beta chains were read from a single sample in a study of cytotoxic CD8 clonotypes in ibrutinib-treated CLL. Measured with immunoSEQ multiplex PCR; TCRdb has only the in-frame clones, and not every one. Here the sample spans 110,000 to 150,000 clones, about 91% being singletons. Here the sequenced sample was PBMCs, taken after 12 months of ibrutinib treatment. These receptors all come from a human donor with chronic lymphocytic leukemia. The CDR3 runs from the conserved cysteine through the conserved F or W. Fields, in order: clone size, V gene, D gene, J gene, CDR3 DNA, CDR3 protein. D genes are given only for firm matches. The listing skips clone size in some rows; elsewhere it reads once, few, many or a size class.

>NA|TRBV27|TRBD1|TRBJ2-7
TGTGCCAGCAGTCGGGACAGGAGCTCCTACGAGCAGTACTTC
CASSRDRSSYEQYF
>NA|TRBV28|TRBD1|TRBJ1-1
TGTGCCAGCAGTTTATCGACAGGGGCGACGAACACTGAAGCTTTCTTT
CASSLSTGATNTEAFF
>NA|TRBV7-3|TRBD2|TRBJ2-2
TGTGCCAGCAGCCGCCCAACGGGAGGTAACACCGGGGAGCTGTTTTTT
CASSRPTGGNTGELFF
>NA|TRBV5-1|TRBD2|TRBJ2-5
TGCGCCAGCAGCCAAGCGGGAGGGCCCCAGACCCAGTACTTC
CASSQAGGPQTQYF
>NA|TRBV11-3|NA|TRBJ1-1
TGTGCCAGCAGCTTAGTGTCTCAGAGTGAAGCTTTCTTT
CASSLVSQSEAFF
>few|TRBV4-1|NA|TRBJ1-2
TGCGCCAGCAGCCAAGATCCGAGGAATCATGGCTACACCTTC
CASSQDPRNHGYTF
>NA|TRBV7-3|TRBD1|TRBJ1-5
TGTGCCAGCAGCTTATCCGGGACAGGGAGTTTTCAGCCCCAGCATTTT
CASSLSGTGSFQPQHF
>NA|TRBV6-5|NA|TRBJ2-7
TGTGCCAGCAGTTACTCAGAAAACTACGAGCAGTACTTC
CASSYSENYEQYF
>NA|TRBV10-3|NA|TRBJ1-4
TGTGCCACACGGACCGGCAGGGAAAATGAAAAACTGTTTTTT
CATRTGRENEKLFF
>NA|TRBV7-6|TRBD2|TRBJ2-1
TGTGCCAGCAGCTTATTAGCGGGAAGCTCCTACAATGAGCAGTTCTTC
CASSLLAGSSYNEQFF
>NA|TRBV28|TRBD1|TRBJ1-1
TGTGCCAGCAGGTCGGGACAGCTGAACACTGAAGCTTTCTTT
CASRSGQLNTEAFF
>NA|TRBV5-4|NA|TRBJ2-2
TGTGCCAGCAGCTTGGGTGGAGGGGGAGAGGACACCGGGGAGCTGTTTTTT
CASSLGGGGEDTGELFF
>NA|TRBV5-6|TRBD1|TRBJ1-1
TGTGCCAGCAGCTTGGAGGGACAGCAGAACACTGAAGCTTTCTTT
CASSLEGQQNTEAFF
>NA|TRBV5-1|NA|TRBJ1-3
TGCGCCAGCAGCATAGGGGTGGCCGGAAACACCATATATTTT
CASSIGVAGNTIYF
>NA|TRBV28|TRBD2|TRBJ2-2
TGTGCCAGCAGTACCCTAGCGGGAGGGCCCGGGGAGCTGTTTTTT
CASSTLAGGPGELFF
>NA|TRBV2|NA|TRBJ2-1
TGTGCCAGCAGCCAGACTAGCTACAATGAGCAGTTCTTC
CASSQTSYNEQFF
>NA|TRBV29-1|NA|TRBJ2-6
TGCAGCGCCCGTCCTCTGGGCTCTGGGGCCAACGTCCTGACTTTC
CSARPLGSGANVLTF
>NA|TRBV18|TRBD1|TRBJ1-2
TGTGCCAGCTCACCACCCCAGGGGACAGGCCTCTATGGCTACACCTTC
CASSPPQGTGLYGYTF
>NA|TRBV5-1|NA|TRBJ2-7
TGCGCCAGCAGCTCAGGGACCCTTACGTACAACGAGCAGTACTTC
CASSSGTLTYNEQYF
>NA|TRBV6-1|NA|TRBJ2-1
TGTGCCAGCAGGGAGTCGGGTACAGCCTACAATGAGCAGTTCTTC
CASRESGTAYNEQFF
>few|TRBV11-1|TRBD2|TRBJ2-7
TGTGCCAGCAGCGCGACTCGGACTAGCTACGAGCAGTACTTC
CASSATRTSYEQYF
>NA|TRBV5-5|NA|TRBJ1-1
TGTGCCAGCAGCTTTACAGGCGGGAACACTGAAGCTTTCTTT
CASSFTGGNTEAFF
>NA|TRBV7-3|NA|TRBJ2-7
TGTGCCAGCAGCCCAGATTCGTGGCAGGGCTACGACGAGCAGTACTTC
CASSPDSWQGYDEQYF
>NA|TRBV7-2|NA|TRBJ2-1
TGTGCCAGCACCCAAGAGGTCAGGGGGGGCGAGCAGTTCTTC
CASTQEVRGGEQFF
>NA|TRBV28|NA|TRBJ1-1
TGTGCCAGCAGTTGGCGGAGGGCAGTTGAAGCTTTCTTT
CASSWRRAVEAFF
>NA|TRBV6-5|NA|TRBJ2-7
TGTGCCAGCAGTTACTCACCAGGGAATAACCACGAGCAGTACTTC
CASSYSPGNNHEQYF
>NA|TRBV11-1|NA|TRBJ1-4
TGTGCCAGCAGCCCCAGGACGGGGAGTAATGAAAAACTGTTTTTT
CASSPRTGSNEKLFF
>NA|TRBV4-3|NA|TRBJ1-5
TGCGCCAGCAGCCAAGATTTGTTTCAGGGAAGCAATCAGCCCCAGCATTTT
CASSQDLFQGSNQPQHF
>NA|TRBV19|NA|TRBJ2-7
TGTGCCAGTAGCCAAATAGCGGGACAGTCCTACGAGCAGTACTTC
CASSQIAGQSYEQYF
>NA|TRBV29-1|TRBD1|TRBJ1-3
TGCAGCGTTACGACAGGGGGCTATGGAAACACCATATATTTT
CSVTTGGYGNTIYF
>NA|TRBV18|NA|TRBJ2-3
TGTGCCAGCTCACCGTCCGGCACAGATACGCAGTATTTT
CASSPSGTDTQYF
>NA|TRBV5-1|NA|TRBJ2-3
TGCGCCCCAGGGGGGGTTCGCACAGATACGCAGTATTTT
CAPGGVRTDTQYF
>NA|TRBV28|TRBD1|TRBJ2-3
TGTGCCAGCAGTCCCCCGGGACAGGGTTCATATAGTGAGCAGTATTTT
CASSPPGQGSYSEQYF
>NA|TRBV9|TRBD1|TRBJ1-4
TGTGCCAGCAGCGAGACGGGACAGCGGGAAAAACTGTTTTTT
CASSETGQREKLFF
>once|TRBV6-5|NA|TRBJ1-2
TGTGCCACCTTTCTCGGGACGGATACCTATGGCTACACCTTC
CATFLGTDTYGYTF
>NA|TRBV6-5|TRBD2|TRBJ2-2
TGTGCCAGCAGTAATAGCGGGAGCACCGGGGAGCTGTTTTTT
CASSNSGSTGELFF
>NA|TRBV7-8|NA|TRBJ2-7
TGTGCCAGCAGCTTAGACGTCAGGACTCCCTACGAGCAGTACTTC
CASSLDVRTPYEQYF
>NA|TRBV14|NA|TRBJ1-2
TGTGCCAGCAGCCAAGACTCCTCAAGCTTCTATGGCTACACCTTC
CASSQDSSSFYGYTF
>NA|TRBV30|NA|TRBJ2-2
TGTGCCTGGAGTTCCGGGGGCGTCGGGGAGCTGTTTTTT
CAWSSGGVGELFF
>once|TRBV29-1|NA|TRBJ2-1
TGCAGAGGGGGAGGGGGCACGTATGATGAGCAGTTCTTC
CRGGGGTYDEQFF
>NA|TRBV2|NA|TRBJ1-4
TGTGCCAGCAGCGGACAGTTAAGTGAAAAACTGTTTTTT
CASSGQLSEKLFF
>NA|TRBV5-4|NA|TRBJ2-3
TGTGCCAGCGGTTCGGTGGGGGACCCCACAGATACGCAGTATTTT
CASGSVGDPTDTQYF
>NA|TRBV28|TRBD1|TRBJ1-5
TGTGCCAGCAGTTTTGACAGGGGTTTGTCACAGCCCCAGCATTTT
CASSFDRGLSQPQHF
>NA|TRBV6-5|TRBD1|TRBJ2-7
TGTGCCAGCAGTCGGGACAGGGTCCCCTACGAGCAGTACTTC
CASSRDRVPYEQYF
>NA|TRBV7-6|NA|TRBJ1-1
TGTGCCAGCAGCTTAGGGTTCAGTATGAACACTGAAGCTTTCTTT
CASSLGFSMNTEAFF
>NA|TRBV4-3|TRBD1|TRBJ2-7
TGCGCCAGCAGCCAAGGCGGCCGGGGCAGGGGGATAAGTAGAGAGCAGTACTTC
CASSQGGRGRGISREQYF
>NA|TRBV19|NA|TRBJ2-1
TGTGCCAGTAGTATTTCCCATCTTCTAAGCTCCTACAATGAGCAGTTCTTC
CASSISHLLSSYNEQFF
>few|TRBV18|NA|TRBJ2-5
TGTGCCAGCTCACCACCGGACTGGCAGCGAGGGACCCAGTACTTC
CASSPPDWQRGTQYF
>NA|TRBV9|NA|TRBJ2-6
TGTGCCAGCAGCCTCAGGGTACAGGGCCCGAGCTCTGGGGCCAACGTCCTGACTTTC
CASSLRVQGPSSGANVLTF
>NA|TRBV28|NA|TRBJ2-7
TGTGCCAGCAGTTTGGTAATGGGTCCAACCTACGAGCAGTACTTC
CASSLVMGPTYEQYF
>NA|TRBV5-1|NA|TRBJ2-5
TGCGCCAGCAGACGTACAGGCCTTTTACAAGAGACCCAGTACTTC
CASRRTGLLQETQYF
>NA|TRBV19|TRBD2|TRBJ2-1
TGTGCCAGTAGTCGAACCGGGACTAGCGGGACCTACAATGAGCAGTTCTTC
CASSRTGTSGTYNEQFF
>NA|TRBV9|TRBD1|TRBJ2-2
TGTGCCAGCAGCGTTGGACAGGGGGTCGGGGAGCTGTTTTTT
CASSVGQGVGELFF
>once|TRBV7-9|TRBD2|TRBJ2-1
TGTGCCAGCAGCTCCGGACTAGCCGGGGACAATGAGCAGTTCTTC
CASSSGLAGDNEQFF
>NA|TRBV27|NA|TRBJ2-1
TGTGCCAGCAGTTTCCGGACAGTGAGCTACTCCTACAATGAGCAGTTCTTC
CASSFRTVSYSYNEQFF
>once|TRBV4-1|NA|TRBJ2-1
TGCGCCAGCAGCCAAGTGTTGGCGAGCCACGATGAGCAGTTCTTC
CASSQVLASHDEQFF
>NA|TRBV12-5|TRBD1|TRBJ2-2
TGTGCTAGTGGCACAGGGGACACCGGGGAGCTGTTTTTT
CASGTGDTGELFF
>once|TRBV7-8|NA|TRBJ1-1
TGTGCCAGCAGCTTAGGGGGGGCATGGAACACTGAAGCTTTCTTT
CASSLGGAWNTEAFF
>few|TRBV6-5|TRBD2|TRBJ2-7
TGTGCCAGCAGTTACAAAAGGGGACTAATCGACGAGCAGTACTTC
CASSYKRGLIDEQYF